Given below is one T cell receptor beta chain in context. The target antigen is unknown. The germline CDR1 and CDR2 sequences are GTSNPN and SVGIG (reference sequence). Trimming shortened V by 4 bases and J by 0 bases, and 9 bases separated the two germline ends. CDR3 length: 13 residues. This record comes from a study of T cells in localized non-small cell lung cancer. This table comes from immunoSEQ multiplex PCR, and its TCRdb copy is limited to in-frame clones, with some not included. Of several hundred clones in the sample, 23% were seen once. Study-wide results and caveats: Researchers found a median approximately 60 of the top 100 tumor clones in adjacent lung. Sequencing was restricted to one tumor region; therefore, heterogeneity remains possible.

V gene TRBV30 combines with J gene TRBJ1-1; D is ambiguous. This receptor was identified in a woman aged 35 to 70 with stage I squamous cell lung carcinoma. The sample in question was normal lung tissue next to the tumor, obtained before any cancer treatment. The CDR3 loop is CAWTRDMNTEAFF. Here the CDR3 DNA reads TGTGCCTGGACGAGGGATATGAACACTGAAGCTTTCTTT.